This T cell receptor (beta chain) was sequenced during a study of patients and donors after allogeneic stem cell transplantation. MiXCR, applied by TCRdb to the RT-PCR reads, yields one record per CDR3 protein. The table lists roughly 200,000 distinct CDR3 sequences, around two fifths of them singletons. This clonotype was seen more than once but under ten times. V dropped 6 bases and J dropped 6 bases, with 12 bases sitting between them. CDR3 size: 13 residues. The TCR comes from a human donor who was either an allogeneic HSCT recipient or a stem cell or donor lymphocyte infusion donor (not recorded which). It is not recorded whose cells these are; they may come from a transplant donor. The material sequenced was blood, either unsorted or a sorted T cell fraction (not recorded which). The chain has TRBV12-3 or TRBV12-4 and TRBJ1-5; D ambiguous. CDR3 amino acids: CASRREGRQPQHF. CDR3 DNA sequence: TGTGCCAGCAGGCGGGAAGGGCGTCAGCCCCAGCATTTT.